This TCR beta chain was identified in a study of identical twins. Study-wide results and limits: Out-of-frame alpha sequences shared by twins showed excess low generation probability.

Trimming removed 8 bases at V and 2 bases at J, with 12 bases between. The CDR3 spans 13 residues. Germline V CDR1 and CDR2: SGHAT, FQDESV (reference sequence). Concerning this clonotype itself: Its antigen remains unknown.

One entry per CDR3 protein results from TCRdb running MiXCR on the 5' RACE reads. This sample has more than 250,000 distinct CDR3 sequences, with about 8.3% found just once. This sample also appeared in a second study, on yellow fever vaccine responses in identical twins.

The chain links TRBV11-1 to TRBJ2-5; D is possibly TRBD2 (6 bases). The clonotype originates from a young woman in good health. The sample taken for sequencing was memory (CD45RO+) T cells sorted from blood. The CDR3 nucleotides are TGTGCCAGCGGGTCTAGCGAACAAGAGACCCAGTACTTC. Translated, it gives CASGSSEQETQYF.